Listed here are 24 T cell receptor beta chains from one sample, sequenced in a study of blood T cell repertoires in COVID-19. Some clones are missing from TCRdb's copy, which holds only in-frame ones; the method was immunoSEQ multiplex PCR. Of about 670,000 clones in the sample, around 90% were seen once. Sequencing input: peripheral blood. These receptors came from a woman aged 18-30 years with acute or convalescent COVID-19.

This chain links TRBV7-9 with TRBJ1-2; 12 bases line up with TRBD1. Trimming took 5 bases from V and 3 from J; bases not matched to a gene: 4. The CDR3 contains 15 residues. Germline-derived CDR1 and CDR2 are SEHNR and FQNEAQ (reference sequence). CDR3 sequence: CASSGRDRGHYGYTF. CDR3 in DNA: TGTGCCAGCAGCGGCCGGGACAGGGGGCACTATGGCTACACCTTC.

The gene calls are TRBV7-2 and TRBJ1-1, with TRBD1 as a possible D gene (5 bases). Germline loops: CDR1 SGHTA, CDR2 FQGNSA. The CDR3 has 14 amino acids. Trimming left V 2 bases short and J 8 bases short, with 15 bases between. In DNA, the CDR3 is TGTGCCAGCAGCTTAATGTTGACAGTCCTGGAAGCTTTCTTT. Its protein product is CASSLMLTVLEAFF.

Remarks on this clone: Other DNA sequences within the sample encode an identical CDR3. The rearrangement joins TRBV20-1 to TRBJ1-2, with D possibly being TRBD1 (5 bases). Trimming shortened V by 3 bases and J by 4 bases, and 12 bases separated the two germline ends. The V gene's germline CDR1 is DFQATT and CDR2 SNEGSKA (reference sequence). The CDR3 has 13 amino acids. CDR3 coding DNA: TGCAGTGCTAGTTTGGGGCAGGGCTATGGCTACACCTTC. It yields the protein CSASLGQGYGYTF.

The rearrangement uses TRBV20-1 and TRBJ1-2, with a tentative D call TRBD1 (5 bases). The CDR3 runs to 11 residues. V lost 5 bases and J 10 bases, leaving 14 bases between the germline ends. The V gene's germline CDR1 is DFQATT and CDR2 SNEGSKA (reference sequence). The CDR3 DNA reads TGCAGTGCTCTTGACAGTTTTCACTACACCTTC. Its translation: CSALDSFHYTF.

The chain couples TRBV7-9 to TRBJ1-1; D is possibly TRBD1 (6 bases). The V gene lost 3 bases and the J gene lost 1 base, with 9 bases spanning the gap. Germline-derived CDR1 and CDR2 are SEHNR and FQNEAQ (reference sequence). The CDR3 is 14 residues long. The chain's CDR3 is CASSFHRENTEAFF. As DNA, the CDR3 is TGTGCCAGCAGCTTTCACAGGGAGAACACTGAAGCTTTCTTT.

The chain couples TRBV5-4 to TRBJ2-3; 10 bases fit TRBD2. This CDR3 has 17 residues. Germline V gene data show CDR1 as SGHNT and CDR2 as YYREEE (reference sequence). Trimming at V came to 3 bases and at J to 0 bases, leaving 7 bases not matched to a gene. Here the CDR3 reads CASSSVAGGHSTDTQYF. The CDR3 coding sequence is TGTGCCAGCAGCTCCGTAGCGGGGGGACATAGCACAGATACGCAGTATTTT.

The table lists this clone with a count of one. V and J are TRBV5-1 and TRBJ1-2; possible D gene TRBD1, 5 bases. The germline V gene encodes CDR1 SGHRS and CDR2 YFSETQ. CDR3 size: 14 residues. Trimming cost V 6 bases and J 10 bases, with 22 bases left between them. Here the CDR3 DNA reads TGCGCCAGCACCTACACTGGGGGGAGTAATCCCTACACCTTC. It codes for CASTYTGGSNPYTF.

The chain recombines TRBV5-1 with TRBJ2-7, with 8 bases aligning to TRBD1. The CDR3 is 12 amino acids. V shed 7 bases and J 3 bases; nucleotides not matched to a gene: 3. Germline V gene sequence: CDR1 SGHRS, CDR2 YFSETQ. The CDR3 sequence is CASEDRDYEQYF. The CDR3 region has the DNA TGCGCCAGCGAGGACAGGGACTACGAGCAGTACTTC.

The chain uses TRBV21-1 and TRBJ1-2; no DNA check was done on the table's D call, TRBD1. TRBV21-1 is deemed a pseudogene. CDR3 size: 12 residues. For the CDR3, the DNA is TGTGCCAGCAGCAATACAGGGCATGGCTACACCTTC. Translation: CASSNTGHGYTF.

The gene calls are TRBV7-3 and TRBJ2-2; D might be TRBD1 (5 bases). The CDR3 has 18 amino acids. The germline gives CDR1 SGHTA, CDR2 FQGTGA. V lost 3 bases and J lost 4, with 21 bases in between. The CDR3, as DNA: TGTGCCAGCAGCTTTACACGGTACAGGACCAAGATCACCGGGGAGCTGTTTTTT. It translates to CASSFTRYRTKITGELFF.

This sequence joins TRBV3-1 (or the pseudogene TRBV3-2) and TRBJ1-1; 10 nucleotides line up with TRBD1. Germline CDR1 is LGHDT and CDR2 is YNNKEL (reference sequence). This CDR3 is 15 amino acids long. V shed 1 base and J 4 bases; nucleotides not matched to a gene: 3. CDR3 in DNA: TGTGCCAGCAGCCAAGTTGGGGACAGGGGCACTGAAGCTTTCTTT. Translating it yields CASSQVGDRGTEAFF.

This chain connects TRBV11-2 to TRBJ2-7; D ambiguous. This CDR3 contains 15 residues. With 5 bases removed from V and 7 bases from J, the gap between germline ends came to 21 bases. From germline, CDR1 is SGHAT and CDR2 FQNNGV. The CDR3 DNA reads TGTGCCAGCAGCGGGTCCGTGACCGGGTTGATAGAGCAGTACTTC. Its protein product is CASSGSVTGLIEQYF.

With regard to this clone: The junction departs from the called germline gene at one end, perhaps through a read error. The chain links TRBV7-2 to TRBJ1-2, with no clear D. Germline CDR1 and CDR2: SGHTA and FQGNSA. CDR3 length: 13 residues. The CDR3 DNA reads TGTGCCAGCACCTTAGCCCCAATCTATGGCTACACCTTC. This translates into CASTLAPIYGYTF. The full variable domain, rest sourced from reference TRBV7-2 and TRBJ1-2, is GAGVSQSPSNKVTEKGKDVELRCDPISGHTALYWYRQSLGQGLEFLIYFQGNSAPDKSGLPSDRFSAERTGGSVSTLTIQRTQQEDSAVYLCASTLAPIYGYTFGSGTRLTVV.

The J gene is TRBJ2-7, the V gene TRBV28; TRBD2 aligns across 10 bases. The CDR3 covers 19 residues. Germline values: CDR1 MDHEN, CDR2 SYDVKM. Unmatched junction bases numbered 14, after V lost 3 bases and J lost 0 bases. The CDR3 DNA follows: TGTGCCAGCAGTTTCCTCCTCGGGATAGCGGGGGGCAGCTCCTACGAGCAGTACTTC. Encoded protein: CASSFLLGIAGGSSYEQYF.

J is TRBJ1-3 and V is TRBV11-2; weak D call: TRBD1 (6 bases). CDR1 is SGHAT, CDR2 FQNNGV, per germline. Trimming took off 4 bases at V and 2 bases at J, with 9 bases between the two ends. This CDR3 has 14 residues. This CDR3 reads CASSSNRAGNTIYF. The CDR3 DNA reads TGTGCCAGCAGCTCCAACAGGGCTGGAAACACCATATATTTT.

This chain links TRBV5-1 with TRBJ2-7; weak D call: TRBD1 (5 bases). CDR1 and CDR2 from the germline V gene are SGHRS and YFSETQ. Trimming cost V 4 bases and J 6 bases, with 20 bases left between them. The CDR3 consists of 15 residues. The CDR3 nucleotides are TGCGCCAGCAGCAGGTCCCAGGGCGTTTTCGGCGAGCAGTACTTC. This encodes CASSRSQGVFGEQYF.

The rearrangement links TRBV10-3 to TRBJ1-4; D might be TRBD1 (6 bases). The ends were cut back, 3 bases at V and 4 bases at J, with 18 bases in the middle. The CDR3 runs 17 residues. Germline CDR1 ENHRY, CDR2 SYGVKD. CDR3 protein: CAISDPAVGQLNEKLFF. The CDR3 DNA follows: TGTGCCATCAGTGACCCCGCTGTAGGACAGCTTAATGAAAAACTGTTTTTT.

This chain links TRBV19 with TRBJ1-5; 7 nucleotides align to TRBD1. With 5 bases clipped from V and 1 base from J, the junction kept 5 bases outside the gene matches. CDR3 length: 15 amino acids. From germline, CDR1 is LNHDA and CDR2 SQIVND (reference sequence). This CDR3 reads CASSRQGLSNQPQHF. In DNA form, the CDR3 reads TGTGCCAGTAGTCGACAGGGCCTGAGCAATCAGCCCCAGCATTTT.

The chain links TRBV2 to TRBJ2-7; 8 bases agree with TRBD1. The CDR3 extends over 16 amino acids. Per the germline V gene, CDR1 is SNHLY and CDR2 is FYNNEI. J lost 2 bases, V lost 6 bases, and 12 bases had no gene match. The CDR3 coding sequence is TGTGCCAGCAGCCCTAGTGGGGACAGGCTAACCTACGAGCAGTACTTC. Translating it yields CASSPSGDRLTYEQYF.

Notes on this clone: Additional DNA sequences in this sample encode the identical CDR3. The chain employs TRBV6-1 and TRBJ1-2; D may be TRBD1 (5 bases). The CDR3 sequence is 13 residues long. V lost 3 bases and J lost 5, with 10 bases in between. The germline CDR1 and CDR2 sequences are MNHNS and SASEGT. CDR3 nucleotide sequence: TGTGCCAGCAGTGAGTGGGGGGGGTATGGCTACACCTTC. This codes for CASSEWGGYGYTF.

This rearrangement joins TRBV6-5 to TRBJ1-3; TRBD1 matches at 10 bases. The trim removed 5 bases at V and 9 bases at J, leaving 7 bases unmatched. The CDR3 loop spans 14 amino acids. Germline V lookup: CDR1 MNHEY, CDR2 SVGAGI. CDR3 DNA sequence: TGTGCCAGCAGTAGCGACAGGGGGCGCGGCACCATATATTTT. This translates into CASSSDRGRGTIYF.

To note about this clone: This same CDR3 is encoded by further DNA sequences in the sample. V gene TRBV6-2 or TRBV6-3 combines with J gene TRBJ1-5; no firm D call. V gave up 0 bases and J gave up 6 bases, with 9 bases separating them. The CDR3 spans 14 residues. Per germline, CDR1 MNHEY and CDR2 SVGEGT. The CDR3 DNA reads TGTGCCAGCAGTTACTCCTCATCGGGTCAGCCCCAGCATTTT. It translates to CASSYSSSGQPQHF.

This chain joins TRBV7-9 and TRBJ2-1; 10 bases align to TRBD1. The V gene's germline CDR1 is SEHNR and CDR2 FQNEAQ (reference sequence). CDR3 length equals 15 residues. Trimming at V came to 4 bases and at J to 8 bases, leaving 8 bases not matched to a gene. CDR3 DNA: TGTGCCAGCAGCTACGGACAGGGGGATTCCGATGAGCAGTTCTTC. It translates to CASSYGQGDSDEQFF.

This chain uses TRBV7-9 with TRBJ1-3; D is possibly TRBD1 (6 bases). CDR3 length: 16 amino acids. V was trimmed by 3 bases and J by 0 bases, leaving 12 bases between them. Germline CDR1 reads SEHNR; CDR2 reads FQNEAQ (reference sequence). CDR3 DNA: TGTGCCAGCAGCTTCAACAGGGAAACCTCTGGAAACACCATATATTTT. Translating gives CASSFNRETSGNTIYF.